The 18 T cell receptor beta chains presented below share a single source sample, sequenced in a study of OX40 agonist ivuxolimab in advanced cancers. TCRdb's copy holds only in-frame clones and misses some; the assay was immunoSEQ multiplex PCR. Counted here are 7,000 to 9,000 clones, about 87% occurring once; the ten biggest clones make up 16%. The specimen comprised CD4+ or CD8+ T cells sorted from blood, sampled in a trial of the OX40 agonist ivuxolimab. These receptors all stem from an adult with an advanced solid tumor such as melanoma, head and neck, liver or kidney cancer.

The CDR3 DNA sequence: TGTGCCAGCAGCTCGGGACAGAGCCAGCCCCAGCATTTT. Protein product: CASSSGQSQPQHF. The rearrangement uses TRBV9 and TRBJ1-5; 7 bases match TRBD1. The CDR3 covers 13 residues. V was pared by 4 bases and J by 7 bases, with 5 bases of the junction left unmatched. Germline V lookup: CDR1 SGDLS, CDR2 YYNGEE.

In the case of this clone: Other DNA sequences within the sample encode an identical CDR3. V and J are TRBV5-4 and TRBJ2-7; D is unresolved. CDR1 and CDR2 from the germline V gene are SGHNT and YYREEE (reference sequence). V was shortened by 0 bases and J by 6 bases, with 4 bases between the two germline ends. This CDR3 spans 11 amino acids. Here the CDR3 DNA reads TGTGCCAGCAGCTTGGCTGGCGAGCAGTACTTC. The encoded protein is CASSLAGEQYF.

The chain uses TRBV14 and TRBJ2-1; TRBD2 agrees at 9 bases. This CDR3 has 15 amino acids. V shed 2 bases and J 3 bases; nucleotides not matched to a gene: 2. Germline lookup yields CDR1 SGHDN and CDR2 FVKESK. The CDR3 DNA sequence: TGTGCCAGCAGCCAAAATAGCGGGGGCTACAATGAGCAGTTCTTC. Its protein product is CASSQNSGGYNEQFF.

The rearrangement joins TRBV7-9 to TRBJ2-1; 8 bases fit TRBD2. CDR1 is SEHNR, CDR2 FQNEAQ, per germline (reference sequence). V lost 5 bases, J lost 1 base, and 4 bases stayed unmatched. CDR3 length: 15 amino acids. The CDR3 bases are TGTGCCAGCAGCCCTTTAGCGGGGTCCTACAATGAGCAGTTCTTC. Amino acid sequence: CASSPLAGSYNEQFF.

V gene TRBV5-6 combines with J gene TRBJ1-2, with a tentative D call TRBD1 (5 bases). The CDR3 is 13 residues long. Germline CDR1 is SGHDT and CDR2 is YYEEEE. Deletions cut 3 bases from V and 4 bases from J, with 10 bases between. DNA for the CDR3: TGTGCCAGCAGCTCCGGGACTATCTATGGCTACACCTTC. It codes for CASSSGTIYGYTF.

V and J are TRBV4-1 and TRBJ1-1, with D maybe TRBD1 (5 bases). CDR3 size: 14 residues. Germline V gene sequence: CDR1 MGHRA, CDR2 YSYEKL. V was clipped by 2 bases and J by 4 bases, with 11 bases between them. In nucleotides, the CDR3 is TGCGCCAGCAGCCAATACGGGGGTCGCACTGAAGCTTTCTTT. It encodes CASSQYGGRTEAFF.

This chain links TRBV4-1 with TRBJ2-3; perhaps TRBD1 as D (6 bases). The ends were cut back, 0 bases at V and 0 bases at J, with 10 bases in the middle. The CDR3 covers 16 residues. CDR1 MGHRA and CDR2 YSYEKL come from the germline V gene. CDR3 DNA: TGCGCCAGCAGCCAAGACGGCAGGGGAAGCACAGATACGCAGTATTTT. This sequence encodes CASSQDGRGSTDTQYF.

The rearrangement uses TRBV29-1 and TRBJ2-2, with 13 positions matching TRBD2. The germline CDR1 and CDR2 sequences are SQVTM and ANQGSEA. V gave up 6 bases and J gave up 7 bases; unmatched junction bases: 11. This CDR3 region has 16 residues. CDR3 sequence (DNA): TGCAGCGTGCGGACTAGCGGGAGAGTGGGCTACGGGGAGCTGTTTTTT. It codes for CSVRTSGRVGYGELFF.

The chain has TRBV27 and TRBJ2-1; D may be TRBD2 (7 bases). V lost 0 bases and J lost 7, with 13 bases in between. This CDR3 has 15 amino acids. Per germline, CDR1 MNHEY and CDR2 SMNVEV (reference sequence). CDR3: CASSLSRGAVNEQFF. DNA of the CDR3: TGTGCCAGCAGTTTATCACGGGGGGCGGTGAATGAGCAGTTCTTC.

The chain joins TRBV21-1 to TRBJ1-3. TRBV21-1 counts as a pseudogene. The CDR3 is made up of 13 amino acids. CDR3 DNA sequence: TGTGCCAGCAGCAAAGACCTGGGAAACACCATATATTTT. This gives the protein CASSKDLGNTIYF.

The chain is built from TRBV6-5 and TRBJ2-1, with 8 bases aligning to TRBD1. V lost 6 bases and J lost 6; bases outside the gene matches: 1. The CDR3 extends over 12 amino acids. Germline assignment: CDR1 MNHEY and CDR2 SVGAGI. CDR3: CASRDRGNEQFF. The DNA of the CDR3 is TGTGCCAGCAGAGACAGGGGCAATGAGCAGTTCTTC.

The gene calls are TRBV19 and TRBJ2-7, with TRBD2 identical over 10 bases. Germline trimming cut 3 bases from V and 4 bases from J; bases unmatched to any gene: 6. The length of the CDR3 is 15 residues. The germline gives CDR1 LNHDA, CDR2 SQIVND (reference sequence). The CDR3 here is CASSMGLAPIYEQYF. The CDR3 DNA follows: TGTGCCAGTAGTATGGGACTAGCGCCGATTTACGAGCAGTACTTC. The full variable domain, with the rest looked up from reference TRBV19 and TRBJ2-7, is DGGITQSPKYLFRKEGQNVTLSCEQNLNHDAMYWYRQDPGQGLRLIYYSQIVNDFQKGDIAEGYSVSREKKESFPLTVTSAQKNPTAFYLCASSMGLAPIYEQYFGPGTRLTVT.

V and J are TRBV9 and TRBJ1-6, with D possibly matching TRBD1 (6 bases). Germline V lookup: CDR1 SGDLS, CDR2 YYNGEE. This CDR3 spans 14 amino acids. Trimming left V 0 bases short and J 9 bases short, with 10 bases between. CDR3 region: CASSVAQGGSPLHF. The CDR3 DNA reads as TGTGCCAGCAGCGTAGCACAGGGCGGTTCACCCCTCCACTTT.

This rearrangement joins TRBV29-1 to TRBJ2-5; weak D call: TRBD1 (6 bases). V gave up 7 bases and J gave up 2 bases, with 11 bases separating them. This CDR3 has 12 residues. The V gene's germline CDR1 is SQVTM and CDR2 ANQGSEA. CDR3 loop: CSAQTGQETQYF. CDR3 nucleotide sequence: TGCAGCGCCCAGACAGGACAAGAGACCCAGTACTTC.

The J gene is TRBJ2-1, the V gene TRBV11-3; no clear D gene. There are 16 residues in the CDR3. Germline CDR1 reads SGHNT; CDR2 reads YENEEA. V was shortened by 2 bases and J by 0 bases, with 11 bases between the two germline ends. The CDR3 coding sequence is TGTGCCAGCAGCTTAATAGGGATCAGCTCCTACAATGAGCAGTTCTTC. Residues: CASSLIGISSYNEQFF. Based on the CDR3 plus reference TRBV11-3 and TRBJ2-1, the full variable domain is EAGVVQSPRYKIIEKKQPVAFWCNPISGHNTLYWYLQNLGQGPELLIRYENEEAVDDSQLPKDRFSAERLKGVDSTLKIQPAELGDSAVYLCASSLIGISSYNEQFFGPGTRLTVL.

The rearrangement links TRBV25-1 to TRBJ2-2, with TRBD1 as a possible D gene (5 bases). This CDR3 has 15 amino acids. V was clipped by 1 base and J by 5 bases, with 11 bases between them. The germline gives CDR1 MGHDK, CDR2 SYGVNS. This CDR3 reads CASSEWGRLTGELFF. DNA of the CDR3: TGTGCCAGCAGTGAATGGGGCAGATTGACCGGGGAGCTGTTTTTT.

The rearrangement links TRBV28 to TRBJ2-7, with TRBD2 identical over 7 bases. CDR1 and CDR2 (germline): MDHEN, SYDVKM. Germline trimming cut 3 bases from V and 5 bases from J; bases unmatched to any gene: 7. This CDR3 is 14 amino acids long. The CDR3 is CASSLSGGRDEQYF. The CDR3 region has the DNA TGTGCCAGCAGTTTGTCGGGGGGTCGCGACGAGCAGTACTTC.

The chain joins TRBV4-1 to TRBJ1-2, with unresolved D. Trimming removed 1 base at V and 8 bases at J, with 14 bases between. Germline V gene sequence: CDR1 MGHRA, CDR2 YSYEKL. There are 14 residues in the CDR3. The CDR3, as DNA: TGCGCCAGCAGCCAAGTTACAAGCAATTCCGGCTACACCTTC. Protein product: CASSQVTSNSGYTF.